The T cell receptor beta chain described here comes from a study of early T cells in non-severe SARS-CoV-2 infection. Across the whole study: Chains were unpaired, as sequencing was done on bulk RNA from unsorted whole blood. Overall study findings and caveats: VDJdb-based matching was biased toward anti-spike CD8 responses and missed private and CD4 specificities.

V was trimmed by 6 bases and J by 1 base, leaving 11 bases between them. This CDR3 is 14 amino acids long. Tagging with unique molecular identifiers was applied to individual cDNA molecules. TCRdb fed the 5' RACE reads into MiXCR, producing one record per CDR3 protein. In the table there are approximately 97,000 distinct CDR3 sequences, 13% of which are singletons. In the case of this clonotype: The antigen is not known.

This TCR came from an adult who was a healthcare worker with PCR-confirmed SARS-CoV-2 infection or an uninfected control (not recorded which). Sequences were obtained from whole blood. The chain joins TRBV12-3 or TRBV12-4 to TRBJ2-3, with unresolved D. DNA for the CDR3: TGTGCCAGCAGACTGATGACTGGCACAGATACGCAGTATTTT. This translates into CASRLMTGTDTQYF.